This T cell receptor (beta chain) was captured in a study of CD8+CD57+ T cells in acquired aplastic anemia. Study context: DNA from sorted CD4+ and CD8+ cells averaged about 3.2 ug.

General study results and limits: CD8+ Simpson's diversity in patients was not significantly different from that in controls.

This clonotype has just a few counts. No antigen is known for it. All patients picked for sequencing had shown, by flow cytometry, an expansion of CD8+CD57+ cells. Everyone among the patients had severe acquired aplastic anemia. V lost 1 base to trimming and J lost 2 bases, with 9 bases between them. The CDR3 contains 15 residues. Germline-derived CDR1 and CDR2 are SGHVS and FNYEAQ. Profiling that covered TCR beta VDJ and CDR3 relied on genomic DNA as its template. TCRdb re-called the reads with MiXCR, one entry per CDR3 protein. In the table there are some 150,000 distinct CDR3 sequences, 71% of which are singletons.

J is TRBJ1-5 and V is TRBV7-6; unclear D gene. The TCR originated in a human donor with aplastic anemia. The sample consisted of sorted CD4+, CD8+, or CD8+CD57+ T cells (not recorded which) from PBMCs. The CDR3 DNA is TGTGCCAGCAGCTTAGGGGGTACGGGCAATCAGCCCCAGCATTTT. Translation: CASSLGGTGNQPQHF.